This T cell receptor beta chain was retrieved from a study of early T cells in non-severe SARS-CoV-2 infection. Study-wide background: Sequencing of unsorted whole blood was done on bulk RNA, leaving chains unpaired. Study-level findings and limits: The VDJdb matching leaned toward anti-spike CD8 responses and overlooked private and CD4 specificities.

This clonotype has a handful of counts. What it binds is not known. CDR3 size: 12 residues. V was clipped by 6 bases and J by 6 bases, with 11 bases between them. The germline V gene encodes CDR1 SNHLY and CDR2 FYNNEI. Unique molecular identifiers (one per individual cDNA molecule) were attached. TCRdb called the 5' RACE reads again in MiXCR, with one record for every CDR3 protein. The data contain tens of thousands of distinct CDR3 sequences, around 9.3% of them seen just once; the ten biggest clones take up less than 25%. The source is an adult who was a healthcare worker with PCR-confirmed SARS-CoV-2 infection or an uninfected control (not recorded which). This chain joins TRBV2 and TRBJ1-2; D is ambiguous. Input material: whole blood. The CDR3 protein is CASRLTRDGYTF. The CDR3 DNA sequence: TGTGCCAGCAGGCTGACACGGGATGGCTACACCTTC.